This TCR beta chain was found in a study of siplizumab effects on memory and regulatory T cells. Study observations and caveats: A significant reduction in alloreactive sequences traceable to unstimulated CD4+ memory cells was produced by siplizumab. A small minority of alloreactive clones were mapped to unstimulated subsets. Alloreactive CD4+ clones that could be mapped were on average roughly 69% Treg-derived with siplizumab, against about 25% in controls.

Repertoires were generated with immunoSEQ multiplex PCR, while TCRdb's copy carries only in-frame clones and drops some. The table has tens of thousands of clones, over 90% seen once. Germline CDR1 is SQVTM and CDR2 is ANQGSEA. Trimming pared 5 bases from V and 0 bases from J, leaving 13 bases between. This CDR3 has 15 amino acids. About this clone: Antigen: not known.

V and J are TRBV29-1 and TRBJ2-2; D unclear. The sequencing sample was made of CD8+ T cells sorted from blood. The source of this sequence is a human donor in good health. CDR3 nucleotide sequence: TGCAGCGTTCTCCCTGGTTTAGCGAACACCGGGGAGCTGTTTTTT. As protein: CSVLPGLANTGELFF.